This TCR beta chain was retrieved from a study of early T cells in non-severe SARS-CoV-2 infection. TCRdb re-called the 5' RACE reads with MiXCR, one entry per CDR3 protein. Of 60,000 to 70,000 distinct CDR3 sequences listed, about 6% were seen once; the top ten hold 3.4%. This clonotype has just a few counts. Germline V lookup: CDR1 SGHRS, CDR2 YFSETQ. V dropped 0 bases and J dropped 0 bases, with 7 bases sitting between them. This CDR3 contains 15 residues. The sample was whole blood, taken at baseline. The V and J genes are TRBV5-1 and TRBJ2-1; unclear D gene. The TCR was taken from an adult who was a healthcare worker with PCR-confirmed SARS-CoV-2 infection or an uninfected control (not recorded which). The CDR3 bases are TGCGCCAGCAGCTTGGCCAGTAGCTCCTACAATGAGCAGTTCTTC. It yields the protein CASSLASSSYNEQFF.